The sequence of this T cell receptor beta chain was determined in a study of CD8 T cells in ankylosing spondylitis. Study-wide results and caveats: Disease-linked clones displayed a CD8+ phenotype and appeared relatively rarely in peripheral blood. Reports say disease-linked clones showed up significantly more in matched ankylosing spondylitis synovial fluid. What seemed typical of ankylosing spondylitis blood was a TCR beta motif built from several highly homologous variants.

Quantitative barcoded 5'-RACE was used to prepare TCR beta libraries. TCRdb itself ran the 5' RACE reads through MiXCR, one entry per CDR3 protein. This sample has under 200,000 distinct CDR3 sequences; approximately 10% occur once, and the top ten carry over 12%. There are a few counts of this clonotype. Its antigen is unidentified. From germline, CDR1 is LGHNA and CDR2 YSLEER. V was clipped by 0 bases and J by 6 bases, with 9 bases between them. This CDR3 region has 14 residues. The source is a female donor with ankylosing spondylitis or in good health (not recorded which). The sample consisted of blood, either unsorted or a sorted T cell fraction (not recorded which). The chain joins TRBV4-3 to TRBJ2-4; D is tentatively TRBD1 or TRBD2 (5 bases each). CDR3: CASSQDWGRNIQYF. The CDR3 DNA reads as TGCGCCAGCAGCCAAGATTGGGGGAGAAACATTCAGTACTTC.